A single sample is the source of the 32 T cell receptor beta chains below, sequenced in a study of blood T cell repertoires in COVID-19. The table came from immunoSEQ multiplex PCR; TCRdb's copy has only in-frame clones and leaves some out. The table lists around 290,000 clones, roughly 90% of them singletons. The sequencing input was PBMCs or T cells enriched from blood (not recorded which). The origin of the receptors is a woman between 25 and 40 years old who had recovered from COVID-19.

This clone was picked up a small number of times. The chain recombines TRBV19 with TRBJ2-7, with TRBD2 identical over 12 bases. The ends lost 3 bases at V and 2 bases at J; junction bases unmatched: 2. The CDR3 extends over 15 amino acids. Germline-derived CDR1 and CDR2 are LNHDA and SQIVND (reference sequence). The CDR3 DNA follows: TGTGCCAGTAGTATTTCTAGCGGGAGGGCCTACGAGCAGTACTTC. Residues: CASSISSGRAYEQYF.

This sequence joins TRBV27 and TRBJ2-1, with 7 positions matching TRBD2. The CDR3 length is 14 residues. J lost 7 bases, V lost 3 bases, and 6 bases had no gene match. CDR1 MNHEY and CDR2 SMNVEV come from the germline V gene (reference sequence). The CDR3: CASSFPGGRNEQFF. The CDR3 DNA reads as TGTGCCAGCAGTTTTCCGGGAGGCAGAAATGAGCAGTTCTTC.

The chain combines TRBV5-4 with TRBJ1-3; D gene unclear. The CDR3 runs to 13 residues. From germline, CDR1 is SGHNT and CDR2 YYREEE (reference sequence). Trimming removed 3 bases at V and 4 bases at J, with 8 bases between. Here the CDR3 reads CASSWALGNTIYF. CDR3 nucleotide sequence: TGTGCCAGCAGCTGGGCCCTGGGAAACACCATATATTTT.

The chain has TRBV21-1 and TRBJ2-3; the D call of TRBD1 is as the table states it, not checked on the DNA. TRBV21-1 is annotated as a pseudogene. This CDR3 contains 15 residues. The chain's CDR3 is CASSKLGASTDTQYF. The DNA of the CDR3 is TGTGCCAGCAGCAAATTAGGGGCTAGCACAGATACGCAGTATTTT.

The V call is TRBV18, the J call TRBJ1-1; unclear D gene. The CDR3 covers 16 residues. With 1 base removed from V and 2 bases from J, the gap between germline ends came to 14 bases. CDR1 KGHSH and CDR2 LQKENI come from the germline V gene. DNA of the CDR3: TGTGCCAGCTCACCACAGGGAGGTCTTGACAACACTGAAGCTTTCTTT. This codes for CASSPQGGLDNTEAFF.

The chain recombines TRBV28 with TRBJ2-7; D is unresolved. CDR1 is MDHEN and CDR2 is SYDVKM in the germline V gene. The CDR3 is 12 amino acids. V was clipped by 6 bases and J by 0 bases, with 6 bases between them. CDR3 sequence reads: CASSGYSYEQYF. Written as DNA, the CDR3 is TGTGCCAGCAGCGGGTACTCCTACGAGCAGTACTTC.

The rearrangement joins TRBV28 to TRBJ1-4; TRBD1 agrees at 10 bases. Germline V lookup: CDR1 MDHEN, CDR2 SYDVKM. The trim removed 2 bases at V and 8 bases at J, leaving 5 bases unmatched. This CDR3 comprises 15 residues. CDR3 sequence: CASSLGGQGYEKLFF. The CDR3 region has the DNA TGTGCCAGCAGTTTAGGGGGACAGGGGTACGAAAAACTGTTTTTT.

The chain combines TRBV7-9 with TRBJ1-4; tentatively, D is TRBD1 (5 bases). Trimming removed 6 bases from V and 6 bases from J, with 14 bases in between. The CDR3 contains 14 residues. Germline CDR1 reads SEHNR; CDR2 reads FQNEAQ (reference sequence). The CDR3 sequence: CASRWGTGHEKLFF. As DNA, the CDR3 is TGTGCCAGCAGGTGGGGGACTGGCCATGAAAAACTGTTTTTT.

This chain links TRBV18 with TRBJ2-7; TRBD2 matches at 16 bases. Germline assignment: CDR1 KGHSH and CDR2 LQKENI. Unmatched junction bases numbered 4, after V lost 4 bases and J lost 1 base. The length of the CDR3 is 17 residues. The CDR3 coding sequence is TGTGCCAGCTCACAGGGACTAGCGGGAGGGCCGTCCTACGAGCAGTACTTC. Translating it yields CASSQGLAGGPSYEQYF.

V and J are TRBV14 and TRBJ2-1, with 15 bases identical to TRBD2. In germline, CDR1 is SGHDN, CDR2 FVKESK. The CDR3 sequence is 18 residues long. Trimming took 4 bases from V and 1 from J; bases not matched to a gene: 5. The CDR3 reads CASSRGLAGGLSYNEQFF. CDR3 nucleotide sequence: TGTGCCAGCAGCCGAGGACTAGCGGGAGGGCTATCCTACAATGAGCAGTTCTTC.

This chain links TRBV4-1 with TRBJ2-2; TRBD2 aligns across 7 bases. The CDR3 contains 16 residues. The germline gives CDR1 MGHRA, CDR2 YSYEKL. V lost 3 bases and J lost 6; bases outside the gene matches: 10. DNA of the CDR3: TGCGCCAGCAGCCAGGGGGAGGGCGCCCAACCCGGGGAGCTGTTTTTT. Its protein product is CASSQGEGAQPGELFF.

The chain is built from TRBV18 and TRBJ2-1, with 8 bases fitting TRBD2. Germline-derived CDR1 and CDR2 are KGHSH and LQKENI. V dropped 5 bases and J dropped 5; count of bases not matched to a gene: 8. The CDR3 runs 15 residues. The CDR3 region is CASSDAGTRNNEQFF. As DNA, the CDR3 is TGTGCCAGCTCAGATGCCGGGACTAGGAACAATGAGCAGTTCTTC.

The chain recombines TRBV24-1 with TRBJ2-3; D unresolved. Germline CDR1 and CDR2: KGHDR and SFDVKD. The CDR3 sequence is 15 residues long. V dropped 1 base and J dropped 2 bases, with 9 bases sitting between them. The CDR3 DNA sequence: TGTGCCACCAGTGATTTCCACGACAACACAGATACGCAGTATTTT. Its protein is CATSDFHDNTDTQYF.

A single count supports this clone. The CDR3 region has the DNA TGTGCCAGCAGTGCCTTAGGGACAGGGAATAATTCACCCCTCCACTTT. Its translation: CASSALGTGNNSPLHF. This chain connects TRBV25-1 to TRBJ1-6; 9 nucleotides line up with TRBD1. Germline CDR1 is MGHDK and CDR2 is SYGVNS. Trimming at V came to 4 bases and at J to 5 bases, leaving 6 bases not matched to a gene. The CDR3 covers 16 residues.

The CDR3 sequence is CAWDDRGGQPQHF. The CDR3 DNA reads TGTGCCTGGGATGACAGGGGGGGTCAGCCCCAGCATTTT. The chain joins TRBV30 to TRBJ1-5, with TRBD1 matching 9 bases. The CDR3 has 13 residues. V gave up 5 bases and J gave up 6 bases; unmatched junction bases: 5. Per the germline V gene, CDR1 is GTSNPN and CDR2 is SVGIG (reference sequence). The whole variable domain, remainder taken from reference TRBV30 and TRBJ1-5, is SQTIHQWPATLVQPVGSPLSLECTVEGTSNPNLYWYRQAAGRGLQLLFYSVGIGQISSEVPQNLSASRPQDRQFILSSKKLLLSDSGFYLCAWDDRGGQPQHFGDGTRLSIL.

The V call is TRBV25-1, the J call TRBJ2-6; 7 nucleotides align to TRBD1. The CDR3 runs to 18 residues. Germline V lookup: CDR1 MGHDK, CDR2 SYGVNS. Trimming at V came to 3 bases and at J to 0 bases, leaving 8 bases not matched to a gene. The CDR3 DNA is TGTGCCAGCAGTGATTCGCGACAGGGCCTCTCTGGGGCCAACGTCCTGACTTTC. It translates to CASSDSRQGLSGANVLTF. Full variable domain (outside the CDR3, taken from reference TRBV25-1 and TRBJ2-6): EADIYQTPRYLVIGTGKKITLECSQTMGHDKMYWYQQDPGMELHLIHYSYGVNSTEKGDLSSESTVSRIRTEHFPLTLESARPSHTSQYLCASSDSRQGLSGANVLTFGAGSRLTVL.

J is TRBJ2-3 and V is TRBV6-5; 9 bases agree with TRBD2. CDR3 size: 15 residues. CDR1 is MNHEY, CDR2 SVGAGI, per germline. After removal of 4 bases from V and 2 bases from J, the junction contained 4 bases not matched to a gene. The CDR3 reads CASSFAGGNTDTQYF. In nucleotides, the CDR3 is TGTGCCAGCAGTTTTGCGGGAGGGAACACAGATACGCAGTATTTT.

The chain employs TRBV11-2 and TRBJ2-2; unclear D gene. V lost 4 bases, J lost 6 bases, and 9 bases lay in between. The CDR3 runs 13 residues. The germline V gene encodes CDR1 SGHAT and CDR2 FQNNGV. The CDR3 region has the DNA TGTGCCAGCAGCTCTGACTGGGCCGGGGAGCTGTTTTTT. Translating it yields CASSSDWAGELFF. Combining the CDR3 with reference TRBV11-2 and TRBJ2-2 gives the whole variable domain EAGVAQSPRYKIIEKRQSVAFWCNPISGHATLYWYQQILGQGPKLLIQFQNNGVVDDSQLPKDRFSAERLKGVDSTLKIQPAKLEDSAVYLCASSSDWAGELFFGEGSRLTVL.

V gene TRBV5-6 combines with J gene TRBJ2-3; 13 positions match TRBD2. The CDR3 runs to 16 residues. Germline V gene lookup returns CDR1 SGHDT and CDR2 YYEEEE. The V and J ends lost 5 bases and 10 bases, in that order; junction bases with no gene match: 13. The DNA of the CDR3 is TGTGCCAGCAGGCCGCGGACTAGCGGGAGTGGATGGGCGCAGTATTTT. Its protein product is CASRPRTSGSGWAQYF.

This clone was recorded once. The chain joins TRBV9 to TRBJ2-1, with 10 bases fitting TRBD2. The CDR3 runs 15 residues. The V and J ends lost 2 bases and 4 bases, in that order; junction bases with no gene match: 3. Per germline, CDR1 SGDLS and CDR2 YYNGEE. The CDR3 spells CASSVGTSAYNEQFF. CDR3 nucleotide sequence: TGTGCCAGCAGCGTTGGGACTAGCGCTTACAATGAGCAGTTCTTC. Variable domain in full (rest from reference TRBV9 and TRBJ2-1): DSGVTQTPKHLITATGQRVTLRCSPRSGDLSVYWYQQSLDQGLQFLIQYYNGEERAKGNILERFSAQQFPDLHSELNLSSLELGDSALYFCASSVGTSAYNEQFFGPGTRLTVL.

V is TRBV28 and J is TRBJ1-1, with 9 bases that match TRBD1. The CDR3 has 16 amino acids. With V trimmed by 6 bases and J by 11 bases, 19 bases remained unmatched. Germline V lookup: CDR1 MDHEN, CDR2 SYDVKM. The CDR3 loop reads CASRHGYQQGANGAFF. Written as DNA, the CDR3 is TGTGCCAGCAGACACGGATACCAACAGGGGGCAAACGGGGCTTTCTTT.

The rearrangement uses TRBV10-2 and TRBJ1-1, with 8 nucleotides matching TRBD1. The V segment lost 10 bases and the J segment 3 bases; nucleotides outside the gene matches: 22. Per the germline V gene, CDR1 is WSHSY and CDR2 is SAAADI. The CDR3 extends over 18 amino acids. CDR3 sequence (DNA): TGCGCCACCACCACCGCGGACAGGGTAGTAGTTTTGGACACTGAAGCTTTCTTT. This translates into CATTTADRVVVLDTEAFF.

This clone was observed a single time. The chain joins TRBV7-2 to TRBJ2-7; TRBD2 matches at 11 bases. Germline loops: CDR1 SGHTA, CDR2 FQGNSA. The CDR3 extends over 18 amino acids. V gave up 5 bases and J gave up 1 base; unmatched junction bases: 13. The CDR3 region is CASSPRTSGPKGSYEQYF. CDR3 nucleotides: TGTGCCAGCAGCCCGAGGACTAGCGGGCCAAAAGGGTCCTACGAGCAGTACTTC.

The chain employs TRBV4-2 and TRBJ2-5; TRBD2 is a possible D gene (6 bases). The germline V and J ends were trimmed by 0 bases and 2 bases, with 13 bases remaining between them. There are 16 residues in the CDR3. The V gene's germline CDR1 is LGHNA and CDR2 YNFKEQ. This CDR3 is CASSQDPPGVQETQYF. Written as DNA, the CDR3 is TGTGCCAGCAGCCAAGATCCCCCGGGAGTACAAGAGACCCAGTACTTC.

The chain combines TRBV6-5 with TRBJ2-7, with 9 bases fitting TRBD2. CDR3 length: 14 residues. Germline values: CDR1 MNHEY, CDR2 SVGAGI. The junction had 11 bases not matched to a gene; V was cut back by 7 bases and J by 7 bases. CDR3 loop: CASKRAGGRVEQYF. The CDR3, as DNA: TGTGCCAGCAAAAGAGCGGGAGGCCGGGTTGAGCAGTACTTC.

V gene TRBV27 combines with J gene TRBJ2-2; D is unclear. The germline V gene has CDR1 MNHEY and CDR2 SMNVEV (reference sequence). This CDR3 contains 14 residues. V lost 2 bases, J lost 0 bases, and 4 bases lay in between. CDR3: CASSLTPNTGELFF. DNA for the CDR3: TGTGCCAGCAGTTTAACTCCGAACACCGGGGAGCTGTTTTTT.

This clone turned up a few times. V gene TRBV5-8 combines with J gene TRBJ2-1; maybe TRBD2 (5 bases). This CDR3 spans 14 amino acids. V was shortened by 1 base and J by 5 bases, with 10 bases between the two germline ends. Looked up from germline, CDR1 is SGHTS and CDR2 is YDEGEE. The CDR3 region has the DNA TGTGCCAGCAGCTTGTTTAACGGGAACAATGAGCAGTTCTTC. It translates to CASSLFNGNNEQFF.

The chain is built from TRBV7-2 and TRBJ1-5; D is ambiguous. The CDR3 spans 14 residues. CDR1 and CDR2 from the germline V gene are SGHTA and FQGNSA. Between the trimmed V and J ends, which lost 5 bases and 2 bases, there was a span of 10 bases. CDR3 amino acids: CASSPGYGNQPQHF. The CDR3 DNA follows: TGTGCCAGCAGCCCGGGATATGGCAATCAGCCCCAGCATTTT.

The V gene is TRBV7-2, the J gene TRBJ2-3; the match to TRBD1 covers 10 bases. The V and J ends lost 6 bases and 3 bases, in that order; junction bases with no gene match: 6. CDR1 is SGHTA and CDR2 is FQGNSA in the germline V gene. CDR3 size: 15 residues. The CDR3 sequence is CASRYKGQGTDTQYF. The CDR3 bases are TGTGCCAGCAGATATAAGGGACAGGGGACAGATACGCAGTATTTT.

The V gene is TRBV19, the J gene TRBJ1-4, with D uncertain. Trimming removed 3 bases from V and 10 bases from J, with 18 bases in between. This CDR3 is 15 amino acids long. Germline V gives CDR1 LNHDA, CDR2 SQIVND (reference sequence). CDR3 bases: TGTGCCAGTAGTATTGGGGAGACATTCGTTGGAAAACTGTTTTTT. Protein sequence: CASSIGETFVGKLFF.

The genes are TRBV24-1 and TRBJ2-7; D may be TRBD1 (5 bases). The germline gives CDR1 KGHDR, CDR2 SFDVKD. The CDR3 spans 13 residues. V was shortened by 5 bases and J by 6 bases, with 13 bases between the two germline ends. The CDR3 sequence: CATSAVGVGEQYF. The CDR3 DNA follows: TGTGCCACCAGTGCGGTAGGGGTGGGCGAGCAGTACTTC.

The chain employs TRBV7-3 and TRBJ2-1; 8 positions match TRBD2. Germline CDR1 and CDR2: SGHTA and FQGTGA. The V and J ends lost 5 bases and 5 bases, in that order; junction bases with no gene match: 11. The CDR3 is made up of 16 amino acids. CDR3 sequence reads: CASSPTRREVNNEQFF. CDR3 coding DNA: TGTGCCAGCAGCCCCACGAGGCGGGAGGTAAACAATGAGCAGTTCTTC.